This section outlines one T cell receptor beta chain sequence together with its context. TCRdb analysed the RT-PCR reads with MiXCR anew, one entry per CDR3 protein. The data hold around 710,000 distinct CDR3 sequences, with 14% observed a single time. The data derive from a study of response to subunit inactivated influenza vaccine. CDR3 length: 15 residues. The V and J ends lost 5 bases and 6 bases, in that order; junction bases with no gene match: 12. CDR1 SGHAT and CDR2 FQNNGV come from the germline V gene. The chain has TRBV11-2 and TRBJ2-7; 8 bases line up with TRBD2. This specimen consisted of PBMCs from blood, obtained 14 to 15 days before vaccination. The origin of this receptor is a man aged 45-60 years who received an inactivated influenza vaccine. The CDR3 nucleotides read TGTGCCAGCAGCGGATCCGGGACTAGGGCCGGCGAGCAGTACTTC. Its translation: CASSGSGTRAGEQYF.